The source of this TCR beta chain is a study of tissue T cells after allogeneic stem cell transplantation. Germline V gene data show CDR1 as KGHPV and CDR2 as FQNQEV (reference sequence). The length of the CDR3 is 13 residues. Trimming shortened V by 4 bases and J by 3 bases, and 7 bases separated the two germline ends. Study-level findings and limits: Which tissue TCRs were alloreactive or antigen-specific was not determined. Some clones might be persisting host cells.

This clone was detected only a few times. Its antigen is not known. Genes here carry mouse names. The read ends 1 residue early relative to the CDR3; the germline J gene fills the gap. Some clones are missing from TCRdb's copy, which holds only in-frame ones; the method was immunoSEQ multiplex PCR. The sample yields some 4,100 clones, around 52% seen once. Indicated time point: mouse harvest day 7 after allogeneic transplant. Mouse grafts combined 10^7 T-cell-depleted bone marrow cells with 10^6 splenic CD5+ T cells. B6 (H2b) cells into BALB/c (H2d) mice; tissues taken at day 7 or 14. This TCR derives from a female BALB/c mouse given C57BL/6 T cells with graft-versus-host disease after an allogeneic hematopoietic cell transplant. This rearrangement joins TRBV26 to TRBJ1-5; perhaps TRBD1 as D (5 bases). The sample comprised gut tissue. The CDR3 region is CASSPQGNQAPLF. The part of the CDR3 DNA that was read is TGTGCCAGCAGTCCTCAGGGCAACCAGGCTCCGCTT.